Below, one T cell receptor beta chain is given with its context. Per the germline V gene, CDR1 is SEHNR and CDR2 is FQNEAQ (reference sequence). The CDR3 consists of 16 residues. J was trimmed by 3 bases and V by 5 bases; bases with no gene match: 7. The record originates from a study of blood T cell repertoires in COVID-19. Background on the study: The United States, Italy and Spain provided the acute and convalescent COVID-19 samples.

Only in-frame clones appear in the TCRdb table, and some are missing; sequencing was by immunoSEQ multiplex PCR. In the table there are 150,000 to 200,000 clones, roughly 80% of which are singletons. Sequencing was carried out using PBMCs or T cells enriched from blood (not recorded which). The receptor's source is a woman aged 45-65 years who had recovered from COVID-19. V and J are TRBV7-9 and TRBJ2-3, with 11 bases matching TRBD2. The CDR3 nucleotides are TGTGCCAGCAGCCTCAGTACTAGCGGGAGAACAGATACGCAGTATTTT. Its protein is CASSLSTSGRTDTQYF.